Ten or more counts support the clone carrying this TCR beta chain. The antigen is not known. Roughly 10 ml of fresh peripheral blood supplied the PBMCs. The data were taken from a study of T cells in Graves' hyperthyroidism and ophthalmopathy. Amplification of TCR beta CDR3 regions was performed using RNA transcripts as template. In the first-round RT-PCR of the TCR CDR3, the HTBI primer set was used. TCRdb used MiXCR to reprocess the multiplex PCR reads, holding one entry per CDR3 protein. The data contain about 600,000 distinct CDR3 sequences, about 14% of them singletons. Trimming cost V 1 base and J 7 bases, with 10 bases left between them. Germline assignment: CDR1 SGHAT and CDR2 FQNNGV. The CDR3 is 13 amino acids. Study observations and caveats: The model made its ophthalmopathy prediction, and onset followed a median approximately 6 months later. Blood also contained most expanded thyroid clonotypes above 0.001.

The sequenced sample consisted of blood. The chain is built from TRBV11-2 and TRBJ1-2; D not certain. The receptor's source is a woman aged 45-65 years with Graves' ophthalmopathy. CDR3 loop: CASSLGVGFGYTF. The CDR3 coding sequence is TGTGCCAGCAGCTTAGGAGTAGGTTTTGGCTACACCTTC.